The 9 T cell receptor beta chains reported below all come from one sample, sequenced in a study of cytomegalovirus exposure and HLA in healthy donors. PCR used 60 Vbeta primers and 13 Jbeta primers. Method: immunoSEQ multiplex PCR; TCRdb's copy keeps in-frame clones and lacks some. The sample records 150,000 to 200,000 clones, roughly 80% being singletons. Sequencing used PBMCs. These receptors were obtained from a man younger than 35 in good health and CMV-seropositive.

This clone was observed a few times. The V gene is TRBV2, the J gene TRBJ2-2; D unclear. With 6 bases removed from V and 2 bases from J, the gap between germline ends came to 10 bases. This CDR3 comprises 14 residues. In germline, CDR1 is SNHLY, CDR2 FYNNEI. CDR3 coding DNA: TGTGCCAGCAGAGGTCCAGGTAACACCGGGGAGCTGTTTTTT. Its protein product is CASRGPGNTGELFF.

The chain joins TRBV18 to TRBJ1-1, with 8 bases that match TRBD1. CDR1 KGHSH and CDR2 LQKENI come from the germline V gene. The J segment lost 2 bases and the V segment lost 3 bases, leaving 5 bases of the junction unmatched. This CDR3 has 15 amino acids. This chain's CDR3 is CASSPQGQANTEAFF. The CDR3 region has the DNA TGTGCCAGCTCACCGCAGGGACAGGCTAACACTGAAGCTTTCTTT.

The chain links TRBV5-4 to TRBJ1-2; the D gene is possibly TRBD1 (5 bases). Germline assignment: CDR1 SGHNT and CDR2 YYREEE (reference sequence). V shed 0 bases and J shed 1 base, with 10 bases lying between them. CDR3 length: 15 amino acids. The CDR3: CASSLVRGNNYGYTF. CDR3 nucleotide sequence: TGTGCCAGCAGCTTGGTTCGGGGGAATAACTATGGCTACACCTTC.

A word on this clone: Other nucleotide sequences from this sample produce the same CDR3. The rearrangement uses TRBV5-1 and TRBJ2-1; 14 nucleotides agree with TRBD2. V gave up 3 bases and J gave up 4 bases; unmatched junction bases: 9. This CDR3 contains 18 residues. CDR1 is SGHRS and CDR2 is YFSETQ in the germline V gene. The CDR3 sequence is CASSSYLRLAGGYNEQFF. CDR3 in DNA: TGCGCCAGCAGCTCCTACCTTCGACTAGCGGGAGGGTACAATGAGCAGTTCTTC.

The CDR3 DNA follows: TGTGCCACCACTATCCGGGACAGAACTAACTATGGCTACACCTTC. It encodes CATTIRDRTNYGYTF. The rearrangement joins TRBV6-1 to TRBJ1-2; 7 bases align to TRBD1. Germline V CDR1 and CDR2: MNHNS, SASEGT. The CDR3 has 15 amino acids. The trim removed 10 bases at V and 0 bases at J, leaving 11 bases unmatched.

This clone was recorded once. J is TRBJ2-3 and V is TRBV7-9, with 9 bases matching TRBD2. The CDR3 spans 15 residues. Germline trimming cut 1 base from V and 6 bases from J; bases unmatched to any gene: 5. Germline CDR1 and CDR2: SEHNR and FQNEAQ (reference sequence). CDR3 protein: CASSLGLAGADTQYF. In DNA form, the CDR3 reads TGTGCCAGCAGCTTAGGATTAGCGGGAGCTGATACGCAGTATTTT. Variable domain in full (rest from reference TRBV7-9 and TRBJ2-3): DTGVSQNPRHKITKRGQNVTFRCDPISEHNRLYWYRQTLGQGPEFLTYFQNEAQLEKSRLLSDRFSAERPKGSFSTLEIQRTEQGDSAMYLCASSLGLAGADTQYFGPGTRLTVL.

This chain links TRBV7-9 with TRBJ1-2, with TRBD1 matching 7 bases. Germline V gene data show CDR1 as SEHNR and CDR2 as FQNEAQ (reference sequence). The CDR3 extends over 11 amino acids. The J segment lost 8 bases and the V segment lost 4 bases, leaving 1 base of the junction unmatched. The CDR3 DNA sequence: TGTGCCAGCAGCTCAGGGGGGGGCTACACCTTC. Residues: CASSSGGGYTF.

This chain joins TRBV18 and TRBJ2-1, with D tentatively TRBD1 (5 bases). The V end lost 6 bases, the J end lost 1 base, and 10 bases lay between the germline ends. Per the germline V gene, CDR1 is KGHSH and CDR2 is LQKENI. The CDR3 has 14 residues. CDR3 sequence (DNA): TGTGCCAGCTCCCAGGGTAGGTCCTACAATGAGCAGTTCTTC. It yields the protein CASSQGRSYNEQFF.

The V gene is TRBV4-1, the J gene TRBJ2-7; D might be TRBD2 (6 bases). The CDR3 runs to 14 residues. Trimming took off 0 bases at V and 6 bases at J, with 12 bases between the two ends. The germline V gene has CDR1 MGHRA and CDR2 YSYEKL. The CDR3 reads CASSQDRGTPEQYF. The CDR3 DNA follows: TGCGCCAGCAGCCAAGATCGCGGGACTCCCGAGCAGTACTTC.